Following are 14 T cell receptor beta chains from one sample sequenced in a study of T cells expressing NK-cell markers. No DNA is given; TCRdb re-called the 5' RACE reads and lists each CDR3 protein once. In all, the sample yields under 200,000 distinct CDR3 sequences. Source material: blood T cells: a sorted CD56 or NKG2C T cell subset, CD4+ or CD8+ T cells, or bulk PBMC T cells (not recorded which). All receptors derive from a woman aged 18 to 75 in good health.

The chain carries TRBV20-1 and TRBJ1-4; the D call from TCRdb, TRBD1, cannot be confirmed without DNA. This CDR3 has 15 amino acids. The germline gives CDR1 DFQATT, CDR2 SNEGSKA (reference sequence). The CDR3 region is CSASLAGQGPEKLFF.

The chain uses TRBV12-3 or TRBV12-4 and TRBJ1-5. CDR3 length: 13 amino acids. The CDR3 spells CASSSTTDQPQHF.

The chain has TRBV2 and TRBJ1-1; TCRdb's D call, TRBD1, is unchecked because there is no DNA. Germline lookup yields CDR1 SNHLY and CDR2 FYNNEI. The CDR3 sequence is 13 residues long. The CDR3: CASRRDTGFVPYF.

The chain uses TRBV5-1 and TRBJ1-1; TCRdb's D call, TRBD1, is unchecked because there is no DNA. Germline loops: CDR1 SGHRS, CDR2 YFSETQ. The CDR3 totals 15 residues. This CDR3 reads CASSLVPGGNTEAFF. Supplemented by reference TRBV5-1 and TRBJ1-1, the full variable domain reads KAGVTQTPRYLIKTRGQQVTLSCSPISGHRSVSWYQQTPGQGLQFLFEYFSETQRNKGNFPGRFSGRQFSNSRSEMNVSTLELGDSALYLCASSLVPGGNTEAFFGQGTRLTVV.

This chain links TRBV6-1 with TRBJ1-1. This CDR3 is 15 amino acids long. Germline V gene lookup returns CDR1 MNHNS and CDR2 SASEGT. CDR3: CASSEGLNMNTEAFF.

The CDR3 sequence: CASSPANQPQHF. The gene calls are TRBV12-3 or TRBV12-4 and TRBJ1-5. The CDR3 is 12 amino acids.

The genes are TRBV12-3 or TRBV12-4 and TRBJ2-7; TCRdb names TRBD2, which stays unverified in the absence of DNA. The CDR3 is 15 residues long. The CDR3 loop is CASSLNGAGGSEQYF.

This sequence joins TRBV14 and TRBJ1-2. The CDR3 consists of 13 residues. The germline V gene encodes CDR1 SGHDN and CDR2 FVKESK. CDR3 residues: CASSLGGHYGYTF.

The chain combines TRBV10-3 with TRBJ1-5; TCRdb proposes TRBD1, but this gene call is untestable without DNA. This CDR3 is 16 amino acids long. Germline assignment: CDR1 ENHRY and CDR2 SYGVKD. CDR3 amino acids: CAISEQGDLSNQPQHF.

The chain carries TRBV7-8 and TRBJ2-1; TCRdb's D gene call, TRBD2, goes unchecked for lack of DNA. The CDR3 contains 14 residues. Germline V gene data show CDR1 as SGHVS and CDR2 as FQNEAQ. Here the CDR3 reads CASSLAVSLAPRFF.

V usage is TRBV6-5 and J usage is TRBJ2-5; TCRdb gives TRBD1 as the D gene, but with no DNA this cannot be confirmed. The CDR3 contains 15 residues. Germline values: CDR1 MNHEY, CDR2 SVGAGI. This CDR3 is CASSYSGDAKETQYF.

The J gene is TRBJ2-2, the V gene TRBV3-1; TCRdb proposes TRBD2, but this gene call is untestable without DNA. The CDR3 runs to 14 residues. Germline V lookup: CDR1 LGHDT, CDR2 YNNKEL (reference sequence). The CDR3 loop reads CASSPREYTGELFF.

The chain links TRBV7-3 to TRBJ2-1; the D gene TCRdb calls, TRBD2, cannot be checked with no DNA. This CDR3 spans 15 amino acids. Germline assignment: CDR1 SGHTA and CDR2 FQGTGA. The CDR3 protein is CASSPGLFGLDEQFF.

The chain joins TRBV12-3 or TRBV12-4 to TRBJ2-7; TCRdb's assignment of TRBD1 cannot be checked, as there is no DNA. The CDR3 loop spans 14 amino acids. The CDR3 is CASRPDRLNYEQYF.